This record looks at one TCR beta chain sequence and its context. As yet, its antigen is unknown. This sample was taken from a study of T cell responses to AZD1222 COVID-19 vaccine. Study information: Second-dose schedules of about 4 or about 12 weeks were combined. The study's findings and limits: Spike-specific TCR breadth and depth were elevated following two AZD1222 doses. The donor group comprised mostly white British people and more females; the analysis possibly underestimated clonal diversity. Close to half of all spike-specific TCRs reportedly target regions of the variants that are unmutated.

The CDR3 totals 14 residues. Germline CDR1 reads MGHRA; CDR2 reads YSYEKL. The V gene lost 0 bases and the J gene lost 2 bases, with 6 bases spanning the gap. TCRdb's copy holds only in-frame clones and misses some; the assay was immunoSEQ multiplex PCR. The sample holds approximately 74,000 clones; over 80% are singletons and the top ten take 2.5% to 3%. The sequenced sample was peripheral blood, obtained on day 0 of AZD1222 vaccination. The chain couples TRBV4-1 to TRBJ2-3, with D uncertain. This TCR came from an adult in good health. The CDR3 bases are TGCGCCAGCAGCCAAGAAGTCGCCACAGATACGCAGTATTTT. Translating gives CASSQEVATDTQYF.